Described below is a single T cell receptor beta chain sequence and its context. What it binds is unknown. The sample is drawn from a study of cytomegalovirus exposure and HLA in healthy donors. Study-level points and caveats: Immune exposure information comprised only CMV serostatus.

Trimming removed 3 bases from V and 10 bases from J, with 10 bases in between. The germline CDR1 and CDR2 sequences are GTSNPN and SVGIG (reference sequence). CDR3 length equals 12 residues. Primers included in the PCR were 60 Vbeta and 13 Jbeta primers. Profiling relied on immunoSEQ multiplex PCR, and the TCRdb table lists in-frame clones only, not all of them. The table shows approximately 140,000 clones, with 70% to 85% occurring only once. The TCR originated in a boy aged 10-17 years in good health and CMV-seronegative. Material: PBMCs. This sequence joins TRBV30 and TRBJ1-6; D call uncertain. Here the CDR3 DNA reads TGTGCCTGGAGAAGGGAGCCCTCACCCCTCCACTTT. Encoded protein: CAWRREPSPLHF.